A single sample is the source of the 6 T cell receptor beta chains below, sequenced in a study of cytomegalovirus exposure and HLA in healthy donors. The PCR made use of 60 Vbeta and 13 Jbeta primers. Using immunoSEQ multiplex PCR, the repertoire was profiled, and TCRdb retains in-frame clones only, with some absent. Of 80,000 to 90,000 clones in the sample, about four fifths were seen once. Sequencing was performed on PBMCs. The source is a woman younger than 45 in good health and CMV-seronegative.

V and J are TRBV18 and TRBJ1-5, with a tentative D call TRBD1 (5 bases). The CDR3 has 14 amino acids. Germline V gene data show CDR1 as KGHSH and CDR2 as LQKENI. Trimming took off 3 bases at V and 6 bases at J, with 12 bases between the two ends. CDR3 in amino acids: CASSPGGGPQPQHF. CDR3 in DNA: TGTGCCAGCTCACCCGGGGGAGGGCCTCAGCCCCAGCATTTT.

This chain joins TRBV30 and TRBJ2-7; TRBD2 is a possible D gene (5 bases). V lost 3 bases and J lost 4, with 10 bases in between. CDR3 length equals 12 residues. Germline V CDR1 and CDR2: GTSNPN, SVGIG (reference sequence). DNA of the CDR3: TGTGCCTGGAGCATGAGGGAGTACGAGCAGTACTTC. It translates to CAWSMREYEQYF. Full variable domain (outside the CDR3, taken from reference TRBV30 and TRBJ2-7): SQTIHQWPATLVQPVGSPLSLECTVEGTSNPNLYWYRQAAGRGLQLLFYSVGIGQISSEVPQNLSASRPQDRQFILSSKKLLLSDSGFYLCAWSMREYEQYFGPGTRLTVT.

The DNA for the CDR3 is TGTGCCAGTATTCTCCTAGCGGGAGGGCCCGACACAGATACGCAGTATTTT. This sequence encodes CASILLAGGPDTDTQYF. The genes are TRBV19 and TRBJ2-3; 12 bases align to TRBD2. Germline CDR1 is LNHDA and CDR2 is SQIVND (reference sequence). CDR3 length equals 17 residues. The ends lost 7 bases at V and 2 bases at J; junction bases unmatched: 10.

The V call is TRBV28, the J call TRBJ2-7; TRBD1 matches 10 bases. Germline CDR1 is MDHEN and CDR2 is SYDVKM. J gave up 10 bases and V 4 bases, and 13 bases lay outside the gene matches. CDR3 length equals 15 residues. In DNA form, the CDR3 reads TGTGCCAGCAGTTCCAGGACAGGGGGAAGGTCGCACCAGTACTTC. It yields the protein CASSSRTGGRSHQYF.

This clone was seen a few times. V is TRBV29-1 and J is TRBJ2-2, with 8 bases lining up with TRBD2. The CDR3 extends over 13 amino acids. J lost 3 bases, V lost 3 bases, and 0 bases had no gene match. CDR1 is SQVTM, CDR2 ANQGSEA, per germline. In nucleotides, the CDR3 is TGCAGCGTTGACGGGGGGGACACCGGGGAGCTGTTTTTT. Translated: CSVDGGDTGELFF.

The chain joins TRBV25-1 to TRBJ1-4, with D unresolved. V was cut by 0 bases and J by 8 bases, with 16 bases left in between. Germline V lookup: CDR1 MGHDK, CDR2 SYGVNS. The CDR3 has 16 residues. CDR3 coding DNA: TGTGCCAGCAGTGAATATGAAGGGAGTGAGGCGGAAAAACTGTTTTTT. Residues: CASSEYEGSEAEKLFF.